This T cell receptor (beta chain) emerged from a study of T cells expressing NK-cell markers. On the study more broadly: Sorted T-cell subsets CD3+CD56+NKG2C+, CD3+CD56+NKG2C- and CD3+CD56-NKG2C+ were TCR beta-sequenced. Seven of the eight sequenced donors were classified as HCMV-seropositive, and one was classified as seronegative.

With the 5' RACE reads reprocessed, TCRdb shows one record per CDR3 protein and no DNA. The sample includes roughly 380,000 distinct CDR3 sequences. Findings and limits, study-wide: Whether expanded NKG2C+ T cell clones were HCMV-specific remained unclear. These same clonotypes (in a few donors) also led the CD3+CD56-NKG2C+ fraction.

A word on this clonotype: The antigen remains unidentified.

Source material: blood T cells: a sorted CD56 or NKG2C T cell subset, CD4+ or CD8+ T cells, or bulk PBMC T cells (not recorded which). This TCR derives from a man aged 18 to 70 in good health.

The CDR3 sequence is CASSQRQGGLLSPLHF. The chain recombines TRBV7-9 with TRBJ1-6; TCRdb lists TRBD1, though no DNA is available to test this call. The germline CDR1 and CDR2 sequences are SEHNR and FQNEAQ (reference sequence). The CDR3 runs 16 residues.